The 26 T cell receptor beta chains below come from one sample, sequenced in a study of blood T cell repertoires in COVID-19. Profiled with immunoSEQ multiplex PCR; TCRdb holds only in-frame clones, not every one. The repertoire includes around 270,000 clones, 80% to 85% of them detected once, and less than 2% sits in the top ten. Sequenced material: peripheral blood. These receptors all come from a woman between 40 and 55 years old who had recovered from COVID-19.

This chain links TRBV4-1 with TRBJ1-4; 7 bases line up with TRBD1. The trim removed 3 bases at V and 7 bases at J, leaving 8 bases unmatched. The CDR3 consists of 15 residues. From germline, CDR1 is MGHRA and CDR2 YSYEKL. In DNA, the CDR3 is TGCGCCAGCAGCCAGACAGGGTTAGTGAGTGAAAAACTGTTTTTT. Encoded protein: CASSQTGLVSEKLFF.

The V and J genes are TRBV5-1 and TRBJ2-7; 10 bases align to TRBD2. Trimming at V came to 2 bases and at J to 0 bases, leaving 8 bases not matched to a gene. The CDR3 runs 17 residues. The V gene's germline CDR1 is SGHRS and CDR2 YFSETQ. The CDR3 DNA is TGCGCCAGCAGCTTTGGTCTAGCGGGGGTTAACTCCTACGAGCAGTACTTC. Translation: CASSFGLAGVNSYEQYF.

V and J are TRBV11-2 and TRBJ2-2; D remains ambiguous. Germline lookup yields CDR1 SGHAT and CDR2 FQNNGV. Trimming cost V 0 bases and J 7 bases, with 6 bases left between them. This CDR3 contains 13 residues. As DNA, the CDR3 is TGTGCCAGCAGCTTAGATCTGAGCGGGGAGCTGTTTTTT. Translation: CASSLDLSGELFF.

The chain is built from TRBV15 and TRBJ2-3; 11 bases map to TRBD2. The germline V gene encodes CDR1 LNHNV and CDR2 YYDKDF (reference sequence). The CDR3 consists of 17 residues. J was trimmed by 1 base and V by 1 base; bases with no gene match: 4. CDR3 coding DNA: TGTGCCACCAGCAGAGGAATACTAGCGGGGGGCACAGATACGCAGTATTTT. It specifies CATSRGILAGGTDTQYF.

This clone was seen just once. The chain joins TRBV28 to TRBJ2-7; D gene unclear. V was clipped by 2 bases and J by 4 bases, with 9 bases between them. This CDR3 is built from 13 residues. Germline CDR1 and CDR2: MDHEN and SYDVKM. CDR3 nucleotide sequence: TGTGCCAGCAGTTTAGGGCAGATATACGAGCAGTACTTC. This codes for CASSLGQIYEQYF.

The chain has TRBV2 and TRBJ2-1; possibly TRBD1 for D (5 bases). The CDR3 is 13 residues long. CDR1 SNHLY and CDR2 FYNNEI come from the germline V gene. The ends were cut back, 4 bases at V and 7 bases at J, with 11 bases in the middle. The CDR3 loop reads CASSAPTVNEQFF. Written as DNA, the CDR3 is TGTGCCAGCAGTGCACCGACAGTTAATGAGCAGTTCTTC.

The chain joins TRBV18 to TRBJ1-5; 10 bases are shared with TRBD1. From germline, CDR1 is KGHSH and CDR2 LQKENI. V shed 8 bases, J shed 9 bases, and the junction held 7 bases outside the gene matches. CDR3 length: 13 amino acids. DNA for the CDR3: TGTGCCAGCCAAGGGACAGGGGTAGCGCCCCAGCATTTT. Translated, it gives CASQGTGVAPQHF.

The table lists this clone with a count of one. V is TRBV6-1 and J is TRBJ2-7, with a possible D match to TRBD2 (6 bases). Germline values: CDR1 MNHNS, CDR2 SASEGT. There are 15 residues in the CDR3. The V gene lost 3 bases and the J gene lost 3 bases, with 15 bases spanning the gap. The CDR3 bases are TGTGCCAGCAGTGATCCTCCCCGGGGGATCTACGAGCAGTACTTC. This translates into CASSDPPRGIYEQYF.

V and J are TRBV7-9 and TRBJ2-7, with 12 bases lining up with TRBD1. Germline V gives CDR1 SEHNR, CDR2 FQNEAQ (reference sequence). Germline trimming cut 7 bases from V and 6 bases from J; bases unmatched to any gene: 10. This CDR3 has 15 amino acids. CDR3 sequence: CASTPVGDRGLEQYF. The CDR3 nucleotides are TGTGCCAGCACCCCAGTAGGGGACAGGGGGCTCGAGCAGTACTTC.

The chain employs TRBV9 and TRBJ1-2; 7 nucleotides agree with TRBD1. V was pared by 2 bases and J by 6 bases, with 10 bases of the junction left unmatched. The germline V gene has CDR1 SGDLS and CDR2 YYNGEE. This CDR3 contains 15 residues. The CDR3 sequence is CASSVGTGEGDGYTF. CDR3 bases: TGTGCCAGCAGCGTTGGAACAGGGGAAGGGGATGGCTACACCTTC.

This chain links TRBV30 with TRBJ1-5, with D possibly matching TRBD1 (5 bases). Germline loops: CDR1 GTSNPN, CDR2 SVGIG (reference sequence). Trimming stripped 1 base from V and 4 bases from J, with 11 bases between. The CDR3 sequence is 14 residues long. Here the CDR3 reads CAWSANRFNQPQHF. As DNA, the CDR3 is TGTGCCTGGAGTGCAAACAGGTTTAATCAGCCCCAGCATTTT. Full variable domain (outside the CDR3, taken from reference TRBV30 and TRBJ1-5): SQTIHQWPATLVQPVGSPLSLECTVEGTSNPNLYWYRQAAGRGLQLLFYSVGIGQISSEVPQNLSASRPQDRQFILSSKKLLLSDSGFYLCAWSANRFNQPQHFGDGTRLSIL.

This clone was recorded a few times. Other DNA sequences within the sample encode an identical CDR3. The J gene is TRBJ1-5, the V gene TRBV24-1; the D is unclear. Trimming cost V 9 bases and J 2 bases, with 7 bases left between them. The CDR3 sequence is 12 residues long. Per germline, CDR1 KGHDR and CDR2 SFDVKD. DNA for the CDR3: TGTGCCACCTCGAGGGGCAATCAGCCCCAGCATTTT. It translates to CATSRGNQPQHF.

The chain recombines TRBV30 with TRBJ1-1; D gene ambiguous. Deletions cut 5 bases from V and 11 bases from J, with 18 bases between. CDR1 and CDR2 (germline): GTSNPN, SVGIG (reference sequence). The CDR3 spans 12 residues. The CDR3 reads CAWVRDVTNAFF. In DNA, the CDR3 is TGTGCCTGGGTCCGAGACGTAACTAACGCTTTCTTT. The variable domain in full, completed from reference TRBV30 and TRBJ1-1, reads SQTIHQWPATLVQPVGSPLSLECTVEGTSNPNLYWYRQAAGRGLQLLFYSVGIGQISSEVPQNLSASRPQDRQFILSSKKLLLSDSGFYLCAWVRDVTNAFFGQGTRLTVV.

This clone was seen once. This chain links TRBV5-6 with TRBJ1-2, with a tentative D call TRBD1 (5 bases). CDR3 length: 16 amino acids. CDR1 and CDR2 (germline): SGHDT, YYEEEE. V lost 5 bases and J 2 bases, leaving 19 bases between the germline ends. The CDR3 coding sequence is TGTGCCAGCAGTTTAATTTCGGCAGGGCTAAACTATGGCTACACCTTC. Its protein product is CASSLISAGLNYGYTF.

The chain couples TRBV3-1 (or the pseudogene TRBV3-2) to TRBJ2-7, with D possibly being TRBD1 (5 bases). V lost 2 bases to trimming and J lost 5 bases, with 13 bases between them. The CDR3 totals 14 residues. Germline V gene sequence: CDR1 LGHDT, CDR2 YNNKEL (reference sequence). The CDR3: CASSQIGAAHEQYF. CDR3 DNA: TGTGCCAGCAGCCAAATAGGGGCTGCGCACGAGCAGTACTTC.

J is TRBJ1-6 and V is TRBV2; a weak D match, TRBD1 (6 bases). The CDR3 consists of 14 residues. CDR1 SNHLY and CDR2 FYNNEI come from the germline V gene. Between the trimmed V and J ends, which lost 6 bases and 6 bases, there was a span of 12 bases. This CDR3 reads CASSLTGPNSPLHF. The CDR3 nucleotides read TGTGCCAGCAGCCTAACAGGGCCTAATTCACCCCTCCACTTT. The entire variable domain, with the rest obtained from reference TRBV2 and TRBJ1-6, is as follows: EPEVTQTPSHQVTQMGQEVILRCVPISNHLYFYWYRQILGQKVEFLVSFYNNEISEKSEIFDDQFSVERPDGSNFTLKIRSTKLEDSAMYFCASSLTGPNSPLHFGNGTRLTVT.

The chain combines TRBV19 with TRBJ1-2; TRBD1 agrees at 8 bases. J was trimmed by 4 bases and V by 6 bases; bases with no gene match: 4. CDR3 length: 13 residues. CDR1 and CDR2 from the germline V gene are LNHDA and SQIVND (reference sequence). In DNA form, the CDR3 reads TGTGCCAGTAGCAGGGGGCTCGGCTATGGCTACACCTTC. Its protein product is CASSRGLGYGYTF.

This clone was detected only once. This chain connects TRBV7-3 to TRBJ2-3, with a possible D match to TRBD2 (5 bases). This CDR3 comprises 13 residues. Germline lookup yields CDR1 SGHTA and CDR2 FQGTGA. With 4 bases removed from V and 4 bases from J, the gap between germline ends came to 9 bases. CDR3 sequence reads: CASSYDYSDTQYF. In DNA, the CDR3 is TGTGCCAGCAGCTACGACTATTCAGATACGCAGTATTTT.

The V call is TRBV30, the J call TRBJ2-1; 10 nucleotides line up with TRBD1. Germline V CDR1 and CDR2: GTSNPN, SVGIG (reference sequence). The CDR3 runs 14 residues. Losses at the gene ends were 2 bases for V and 6 bases for J; bases not matched to a gene: 4. CDR3 amino acids: CAWSPGTGVNEQFF. Written as DNA, the CDR3 is TGTGCCTGGAGTCCCGGGACAGGGGTCAATGAGCAGTTCTTC.

The chain joins TRBV5-1 to TRBJ2-1; TRBD1 aligns across 8 bases. CDR3 size: 14 residues. V lost 2 bases, J lost 7 bases, and 5 bases stayed unmatched. Looked up from germline, CDR1 is SGHRS and CDR2 is YFSETQ. CDR3 coding DNA: TGCGCCAGCAGCTTCAGGGGGCCGGAGAATGAGCAGTTCTTC. Encoded protein: CASSFRGPENEQFF.

This clone is a singleton in its sample. The rearrangement links TRBV7-6 to TRBJ2-6; D perhaps matches TRBD2 (6 bases). The CDR3 extends over 15 amino acids. Trimming cost V 5 bases and J 0 bases, with 8 bases left between them. Germline CDR1 reads SGHVS; CDR2 reads FNYEAQ. CDR3 sequence (DNA): TGTGCCAGCAGCCCAGCGGGCTCTGGGGCCAACGTCCTGACTTTC. It is translated as CASSPAGSGANVLTF. Full variable domain (outside the CDR3, taken from reference TRBV7-6 and TRBJ2-6): GAGVSQSPRYKVTKRGQDVALRCDPISGHVSLYWYRQALGQGPEFLTYFNYEAQQDKSGLPNDRFSAERPEGSISTLTIQRTEQRDSAMYRCASSPAGSGANVLTFGAGSRLTVL.

The CDR3 here is CASSLRQRSYEQYF. The CDR3 bases are TGCGCCAGCAGCTTGCGACAGCGCTCCTACGAGCAGTACTTC. V and J are TRBV5-1 and TRBJ2-7, with D maybe TRBD1 (5 bases). This CDR3 region has 14 residues. The V end was cut by 1 base, the J end by 0 bases, with 8 bases between. Per the germline V gene, CDR1 is SGHRS and CDR2 is YFSETQ.

CDR3 sequence (DNA): TGTGCCAGCAGTGAAGGCAGGGGCTCTGGAAACACCATATATTTT. Translated: CASSEGRGSGNTIYF. The chain has TRBV2 and TRBJ1-3, with D perhaps TRBD1 (6 bases). Trimming took off 1 base at V and 0 bases at J, with 7 bases between the two ends. Per the germline V gene, CDR1 is SNHLY and CDR2 is FYNNEI. This CDR3 is built from 15 residues.

The V gene is TRBV21-1, the J gene TRBJ2-2; TRBD2 reflects the table's D call only, with no check against the DNA. TRBV21-1 is listed as a pseudogene. This CDR3 spans 16 amino acids. CDR3 DNA: TGTGCCAGCAGCAACCTCGGACTCATTAACACCGGGGAGCTGTTTTTT. Translating it yields CASSNLGLINTGELFF.

This clone was counted only a few times. V usage is TRBV6-4 and J usage is TRBJ1-5; the D gene is possibly TRBD1 (6 bases). From germline, CDR1 is MRHNA and CDR2 SNTAGT. This CDR3 contains 13 residues. V dropped 4 bases and J dropped 9 bases, with 13 bases sitting between them. In DNA form, the CDR3 reads TGTGCCAGCAGTGTACAGGGAGGGTCGCCCCAGCATTTT. It codes for CASSVQGGSPQHF.

The chain couples TRBV7-6 to TRBJ2-1; TRBD1 matches 9 bases. The CDR3 is 15 amino acids. CDR1 and CDR2 from the germline V gene are SGHVS and FNYEAQ. The junction had 8 bases not matched to a gene; V was cut back by 6 bases and J by 5 bases. CDR3 in DNA: TGTGCCAGCAGAGCACAGGGGGCGCGCAACAATGAGCAGTTCTTC. Protein product: CASRAQGARNNEQFF. Full variable domain (remainder filled in from reference TRBV7-6 and TRBJ2-1): GAGVSQSPRYKVTKRGQDVALRCDPISGHVSLYWYRQALGQGPEFLTYFNYEAQQDKSGLPNDRFSAERPEGSISTLTIQRTEQRDSAMYRCASRAQGARNNEQFFGPGTRLTVL.